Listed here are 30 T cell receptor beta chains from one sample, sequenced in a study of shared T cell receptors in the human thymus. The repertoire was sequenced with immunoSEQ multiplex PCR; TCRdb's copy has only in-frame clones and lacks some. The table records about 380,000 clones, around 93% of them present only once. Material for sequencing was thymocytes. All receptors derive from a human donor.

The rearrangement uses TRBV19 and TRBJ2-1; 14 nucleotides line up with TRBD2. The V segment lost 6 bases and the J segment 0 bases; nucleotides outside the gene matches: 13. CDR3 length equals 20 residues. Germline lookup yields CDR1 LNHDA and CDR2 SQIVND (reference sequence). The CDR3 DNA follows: TGTGCCAGTAGCCCCGACCACAGACTAGCGGGAGGGAGCTCCTACAATGAGCAGTTCTTC. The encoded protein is CASSPDHRLAGGSSYNEQFF.

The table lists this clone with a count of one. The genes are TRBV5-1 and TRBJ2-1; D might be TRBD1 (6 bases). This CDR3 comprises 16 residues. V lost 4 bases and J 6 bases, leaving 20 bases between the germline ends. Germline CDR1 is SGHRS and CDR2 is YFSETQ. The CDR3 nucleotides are TGCGCCAGCAGCAAGGAAAGCGGACAGAGGGCCAATGAGCAGTTCTTC. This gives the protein CASSKESGQRANEQFF.

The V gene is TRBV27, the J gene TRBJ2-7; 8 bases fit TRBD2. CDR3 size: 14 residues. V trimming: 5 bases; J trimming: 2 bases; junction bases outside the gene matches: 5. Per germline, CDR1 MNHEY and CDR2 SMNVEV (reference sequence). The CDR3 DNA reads TGTGCCAGCAGTCGTAGCGGGGCCCCCTACGAGCAGTACTTC. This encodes CASSRSGAPYEQYF.

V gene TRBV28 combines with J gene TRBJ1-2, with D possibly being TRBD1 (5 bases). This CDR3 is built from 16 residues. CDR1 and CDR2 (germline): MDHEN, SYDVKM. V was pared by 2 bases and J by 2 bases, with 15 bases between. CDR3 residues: CASSLGGWKGNYGYTF. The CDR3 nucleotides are TGTGCCAGCAGTTTAGGCGGGTGGAAGGGGAACTATGGCTACACCTTC.

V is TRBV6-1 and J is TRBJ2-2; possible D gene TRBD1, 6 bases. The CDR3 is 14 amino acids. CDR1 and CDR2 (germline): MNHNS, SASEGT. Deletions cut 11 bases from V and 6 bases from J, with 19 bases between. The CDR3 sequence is CASGQGNNPGELFF. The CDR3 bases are TGTGCCTCTGGTCAGGGGAATAACCCCGGGGAGCTGTTTTTT.

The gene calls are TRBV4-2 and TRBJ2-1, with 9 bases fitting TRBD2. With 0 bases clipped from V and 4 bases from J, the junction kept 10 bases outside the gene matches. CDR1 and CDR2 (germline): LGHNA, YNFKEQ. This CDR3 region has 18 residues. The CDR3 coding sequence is TGTGCCAGCAGCCAAGAAGGGTATACTAGCGGGCCGTACAATGAGCAGTTCTTC. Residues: CASSQEGYTSGPYNEQFF.

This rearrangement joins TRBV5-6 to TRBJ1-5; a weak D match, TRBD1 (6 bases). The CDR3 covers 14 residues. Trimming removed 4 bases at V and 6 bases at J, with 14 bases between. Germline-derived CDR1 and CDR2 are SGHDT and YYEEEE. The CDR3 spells CASSPMGAGQPQHF. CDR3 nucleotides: TGTGCCAGCAGCCCTATGGGGGCCGGTCAGCCCCAGCATTTT.

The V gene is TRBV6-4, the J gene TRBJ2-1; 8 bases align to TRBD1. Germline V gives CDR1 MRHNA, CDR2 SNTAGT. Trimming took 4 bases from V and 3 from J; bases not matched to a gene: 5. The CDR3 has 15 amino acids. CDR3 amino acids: CASSVTGEFYNEQFF. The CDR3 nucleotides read TGTGCCAGCAGTGTGACAGGGGAATTCTACAATGAGCAGTTCTTC.

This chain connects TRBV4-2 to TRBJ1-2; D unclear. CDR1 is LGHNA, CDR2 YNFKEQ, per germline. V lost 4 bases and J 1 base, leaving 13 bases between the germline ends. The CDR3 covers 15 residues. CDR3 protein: CASSPTEVGNYGYTF. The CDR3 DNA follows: TGTGCCAGCAGCCCCACCGAGGTGGGTAACTATGGCTACACCTTC.

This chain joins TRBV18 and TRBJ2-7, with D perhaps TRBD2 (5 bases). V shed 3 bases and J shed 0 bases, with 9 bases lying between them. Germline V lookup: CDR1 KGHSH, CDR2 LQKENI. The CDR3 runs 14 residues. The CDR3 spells CASSPTLASYEQYF. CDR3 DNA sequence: TGTGCCAGCTCACCTACGCTAGCCTCCTACGAGCAGTACTTC.

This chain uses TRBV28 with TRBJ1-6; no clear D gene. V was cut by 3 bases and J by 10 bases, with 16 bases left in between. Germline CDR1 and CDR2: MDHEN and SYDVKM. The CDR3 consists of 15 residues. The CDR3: CASSFFAQKRSPLHF. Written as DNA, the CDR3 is TGTGCCAGCAGTTTTTTCGCCCAGAAAAGGTCACCCCTCCACTTT.

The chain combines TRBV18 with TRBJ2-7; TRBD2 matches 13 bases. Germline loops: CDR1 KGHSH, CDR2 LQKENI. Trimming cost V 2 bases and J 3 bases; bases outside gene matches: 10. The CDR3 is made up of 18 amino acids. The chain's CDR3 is CASSPKGLAGKTLYEQYF. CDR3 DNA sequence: TGTGCCAGCTCACCAAAGGGACTAGCGGGAAAGACTCTCTACGAGCAGTACTTC.

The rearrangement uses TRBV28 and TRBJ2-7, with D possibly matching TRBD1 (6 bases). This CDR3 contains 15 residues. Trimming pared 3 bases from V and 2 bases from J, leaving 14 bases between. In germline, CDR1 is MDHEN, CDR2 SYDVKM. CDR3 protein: CASSLEQGRAYEQYF. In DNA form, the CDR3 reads TGTGCCAGCAGTTTGGAGCAGGGGCGCGCCTACGAGCAGTACTTC.

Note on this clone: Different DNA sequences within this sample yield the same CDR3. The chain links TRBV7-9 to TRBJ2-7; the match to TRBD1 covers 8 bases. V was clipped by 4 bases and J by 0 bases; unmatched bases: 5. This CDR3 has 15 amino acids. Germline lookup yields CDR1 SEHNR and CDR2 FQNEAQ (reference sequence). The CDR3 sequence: CASSSGGHLSYEQYF. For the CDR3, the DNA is TGTGCCAGCAGCTCAGGGGGCCACCTCTCCTACGAGCAGTACTTC.

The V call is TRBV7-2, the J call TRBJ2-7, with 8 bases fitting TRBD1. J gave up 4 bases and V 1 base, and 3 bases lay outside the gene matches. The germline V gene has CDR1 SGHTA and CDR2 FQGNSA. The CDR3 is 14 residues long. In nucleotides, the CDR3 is TGTGCCAGCAGCTTAGGGGACAGGTTGTACGAGCAGTACTTC. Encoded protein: CASSLGDRLYEQYF.

The CDR3 reads CASGTGPGELFF. The CDR3 coding sequence is TGTGCTAGTGGGACAGGGCCCGGGGAGCTGTTTTTT. This sequence joins TRBV12-5 and TRBJ2-2; 7 bases are a match to TRBD1. The CDR3 runs to 12 residues. J gave up 6 bases and V 6 bases, and 1 base lay outside the gene matches. Germline V gene data show CDR1 as LGHNT and CDR2 as FRNRAP.

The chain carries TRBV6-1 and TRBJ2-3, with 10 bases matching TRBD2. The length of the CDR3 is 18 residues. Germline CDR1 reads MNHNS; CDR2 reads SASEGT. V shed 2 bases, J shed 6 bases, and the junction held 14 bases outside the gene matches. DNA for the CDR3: TGTGCCAGCAGTGAACGTCCTAGCGGGAGAGTGGCAGGGGATACGCAGTATTTT. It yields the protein CASSERPSGRVAGDTQYF.

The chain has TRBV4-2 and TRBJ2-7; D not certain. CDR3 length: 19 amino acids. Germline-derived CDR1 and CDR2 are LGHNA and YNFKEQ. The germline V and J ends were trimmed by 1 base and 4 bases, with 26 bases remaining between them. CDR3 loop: CASSQGEFGGTTAQYEQYF. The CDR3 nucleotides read TGTGCCAGCAGCCAAGGTGAATTCGGCGGAACCACCGCCCAATACGAGCAGTACTTC.

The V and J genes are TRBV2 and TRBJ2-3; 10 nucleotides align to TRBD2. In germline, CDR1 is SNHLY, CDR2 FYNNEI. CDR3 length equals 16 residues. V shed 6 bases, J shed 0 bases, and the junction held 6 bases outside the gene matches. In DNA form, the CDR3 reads TGTGCCAGCAGGTGGGATAGCGGGAGGAGCACAGATACGCAGTATTTT. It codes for CASRWDSGRSTDTQYF.

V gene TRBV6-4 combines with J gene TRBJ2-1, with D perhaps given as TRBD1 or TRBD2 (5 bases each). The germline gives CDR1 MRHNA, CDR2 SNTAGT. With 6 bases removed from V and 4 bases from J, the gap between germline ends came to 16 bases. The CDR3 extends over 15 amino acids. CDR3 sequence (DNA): TGTGCCAGCAGAAGGGACCCATGGGGATACAATGAGCAGTTCTTC. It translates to CASRRDPWGYNEQFF.

The CDR3 reads CASSPPGPRNEQYF. In DNA form, the CDR3 reads TGTGCCAGCAGCCCCCCCGGGCCGCGTAACGAGCAGTACTTC. The V and J genes are TRBV14 and TRBJ2-7; D not resolved. Per germline, CDR1 SGHDN and CDR2 FVKESK. The ends were cut back, 4 bases at V and 5 bases at J, with 15 bases in the middle. The CDR3 contains 14 residues.

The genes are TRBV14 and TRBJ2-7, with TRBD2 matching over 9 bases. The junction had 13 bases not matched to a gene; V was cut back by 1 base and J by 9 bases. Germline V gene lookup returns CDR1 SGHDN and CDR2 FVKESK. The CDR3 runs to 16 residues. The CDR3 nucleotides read TGTGCCAGCAGCCAAGGTGATAGCGGGAGAACGGCCGGGCAGTACTTC. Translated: CASSQGDSGRTAGQYF.

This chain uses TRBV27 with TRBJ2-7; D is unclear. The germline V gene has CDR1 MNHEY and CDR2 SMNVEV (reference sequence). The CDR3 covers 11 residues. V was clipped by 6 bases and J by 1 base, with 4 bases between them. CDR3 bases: TGTGCCAGCAGGGGGTCCTACGAGCAGTACTTC. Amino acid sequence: CASRGSYEQYF.

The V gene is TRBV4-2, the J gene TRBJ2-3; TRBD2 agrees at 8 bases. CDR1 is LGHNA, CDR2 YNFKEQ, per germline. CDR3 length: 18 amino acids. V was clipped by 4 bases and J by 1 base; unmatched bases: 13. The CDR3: CASSLPTGTSGGTDTQYF. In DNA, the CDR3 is TGTGCCAGCAGCCTACCGACCGGGACTAGTGGGGGCACAGATACGCAGTATTTT.

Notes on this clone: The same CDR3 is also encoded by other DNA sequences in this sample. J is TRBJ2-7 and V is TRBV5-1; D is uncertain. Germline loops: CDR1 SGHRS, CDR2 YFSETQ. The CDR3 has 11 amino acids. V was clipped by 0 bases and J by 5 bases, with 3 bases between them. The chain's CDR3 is CASSLAHEQYF. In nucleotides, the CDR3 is TGCGCCAGCAGCTTGGCGCACGAGCAGTACTTC.

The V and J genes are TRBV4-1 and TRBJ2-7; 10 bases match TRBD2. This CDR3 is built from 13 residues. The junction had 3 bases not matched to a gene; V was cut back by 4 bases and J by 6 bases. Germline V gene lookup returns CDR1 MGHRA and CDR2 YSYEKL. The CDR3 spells CASSRAGGSEQYF. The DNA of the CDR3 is TGCGCCAGCAGCCGAGCGGGAGGGTCCGAGCAGTACTTC.

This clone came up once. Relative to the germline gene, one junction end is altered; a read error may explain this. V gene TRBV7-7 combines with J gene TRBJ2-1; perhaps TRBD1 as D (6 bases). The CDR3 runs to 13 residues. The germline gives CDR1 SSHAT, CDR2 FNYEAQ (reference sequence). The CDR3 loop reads CASSLSPTGEEFF. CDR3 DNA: TGTGCCAGCAGCTTAAGCCCGACAGGTGAGGAGTTCTTC. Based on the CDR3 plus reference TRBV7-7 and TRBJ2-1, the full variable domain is GAGVSQSPRYKVTKRGQDVTLRCDPISSHATLYWYQQALGQGPEFLTYFNYEAQPDKSGLPSDRFSAERPEGSISTLTIQRTEQRDSAMYRCASSLSPTGEEFFGPGTRLTVL.

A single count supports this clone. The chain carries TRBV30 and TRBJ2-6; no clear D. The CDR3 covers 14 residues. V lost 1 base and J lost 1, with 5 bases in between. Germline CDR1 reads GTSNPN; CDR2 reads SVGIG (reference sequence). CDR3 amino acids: CAWSGRSGANVLTF. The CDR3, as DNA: TGTGCCTGGAGTGGTAGGTCTGGGGCCAACGTCCTGACTTTC.

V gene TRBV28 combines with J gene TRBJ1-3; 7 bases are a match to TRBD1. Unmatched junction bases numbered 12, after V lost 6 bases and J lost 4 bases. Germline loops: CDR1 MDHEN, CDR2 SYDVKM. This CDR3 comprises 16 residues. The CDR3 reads CASSPVRWDRGNTIYF. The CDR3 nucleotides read TGTGCCAGCAGCCCTGTTCGATGGGACAGAGGAAACACCATATATTTT.

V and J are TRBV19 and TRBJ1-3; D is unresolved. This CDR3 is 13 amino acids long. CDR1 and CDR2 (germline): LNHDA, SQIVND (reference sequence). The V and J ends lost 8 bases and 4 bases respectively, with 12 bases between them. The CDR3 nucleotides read TGTGCCAGTTATAGTCGCCGGGGAAACACCATATATTTT. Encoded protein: CASYSRRGNTIYF.